This T cell receptor (beta chain) was retrieved from a study of control samples from healthy donors and cancer patients. Looked up from germline, CDR1 is MNHEY and CDR2 is SMNVEV (reference sequence). The CDR3 is made up of 15 amino acids. V lost 1 base and J lost 2, with 10 bases in between. Profiled with immunoSEQ multiplex PCR; TCRdb holds only in-frame clones, not every one. The sample contains 100,000 to 150,000 clones, about nine tenths of which appear only once. The sequencing input was blood. V and J are TRBV27 and TRBJ2-3; D is uncertain. The sequence derives from a man aged 18 to 35 in good health. CDR3 in amino acids: CASSLLRPNTDTQYF. Here the CDR3 DNA reads TGTGCCAGCAGTTTATTGAGGCCCAACACAGATACGCAGTATTTT.